The 31 T cell receptor beta chains listed next were all sequenced from one sample in a study of blood T cell repertoires in COVID-19 (dated by TCRdb to the early 2020s). Library creation used the immunoSEQ multiplex PCR assay. In TCRdb, the immuneACCESS table is reduced to in-frame sequences with V and J assigned. These tables do not hold every clone; where another copy was compared, an unresolved V gene accounts for under half, and the others remain unexplained. The sample data list around 29,000 clones, and 85% to 90% of these were observed just once. Around 10% of the sample comes from the top ten. The sequenced sample consisted of peripheral blood. These receptors were collected from a man aged 55 to 70 with acute or convalescent COVID-19.

This sequence joins TRBV5-1 and TRBJ1-2, with D hard to call. The CDR3 is 12 residues long. Germline lookup yields CDR1 SGHRS and CDR2 YFSETQ. With 7 bases removed from V and 1 base from J, the gap between germline ends came to 8 bases. CDR3 bases: TGCGCCAGCCGAGGGAGTAACTATGGCTACACCTTC. This codes for CASRGSNYGYTF.

The chain couples TRBV30 to TRBJ1-5, with TRBD1 as a possible D gene (6 bases). Trimming shortened V by 1 base and J by 4 bases, and 11 bases separated the two germline ends. Germline CDR1 and CDR2: GTSNPN and SVGIG (reference sequence). This CDR3 contains 14 residues. DNA for the CDR3: TGTGCCTGGAGTGCCGGGACACCAAATCAGCCCCAGCATTTT. Amino acids: CAWSAGTPNQPQHF.

The J gene is TRBJ2-7, the V gene TRBV2; TRBD2 might be the D (5 bases). Trimming removed 8 bases at V and 1 base at J, with 15 bases between. This CDR3 spans 14 amino acids. Germline V CDR1 and CDR2: SNHLY, FYNNEI. The CDR3 DNA is TGTGCCAGCGGAAGACCGGGATTGTCCTACGAGCAGTACTTC. It is translated as CASGRPGLSYEQYF.

The CDR3 nucleotides read TGTGCCAGCAGTGAATCTGGCAGGGGGCGGACCGGGGAGCTGTTTTTT. It codes for CASSESGRGRTGELFF. The chain has TRBV25-1 and TRBJ2-2; 8 bases agree with TRBD1. This CDR3 spans 16 amino acids. CDR1 is MGHDK, CDR2 SYGVNS, per germline. The J segment lost 5 bases and the V segment lost 1 base, leaving 6 bases of the junction unmatched.

This rearrangement joins TRBV27 to TRBJ2-1; TRBD2 matches at 11 bases. Germline V gene lookup returns CDR1 MNHEY and CDR2 SMNVEV (reference sequence). There are 15 residues in the CDR3. V trimming: 7 bases; J trimming: 5 bases; junction bases outside the gene matches: 7. The DNA for the CDR3 is TGTGCCAGCACCCCCGGGACTAGCGGTAACAATGAGCAGTTCTTC. Its protein is CASTPGTSGNNEQFF.

CDR3 region: CASRLRDFFPNEQFF. CDR3 DNA sequence: TGTGCCAGCAGACTCCGGGACTTCTTCCCCAATGAGCAGTTCTTC. This chain connects TRBV6-6 to TRBJ2-1; a weak D match, TRBD2 (6 bases). V lost 6 bases to trimming and J lost 6 bases, with 18 bases between them. The length of the CDR3 is 15 residues. The V gene's germline CDR1 is MNHNY and CDR2 SVGAGI (reference sequence).

The V and J genes are TRBV7-8 and TRBJ2-5; 16 bases align to TRBD2. J gave up 4 bases and V 5 bases, and 16 bases lay outside the gene matches. Germline-derived CDR1 and CDR2 are SGHVS and FQNEAQ. The CDR3 consists of 20 residues. Here the CDR3 reads CASSQTRGTSGRARGETQYF. The CDR3, as DNA: TGTGCCAGCAGCCAGACAAGGGGGACTAGCGGGAGGGCGAGGGGAGAGACCCAGTACTTC. Filled out from reference TRBV7-8 and TRBJ2-5, the complete variable domain reads GAGVSQSPRYKVAKRGQDVALRCDPISGHVSLFWYQQALGQGPEFLTYFQNEAQLDKSGLPSDRFFAERPEGSVSTLKIQRTQQEDSAVYLCASSQTRGTSGRARGETQYFGPGTRLLVL.

This chain connects TRBV10-3 to TRBJ1-2; 7 bases are shared with TRBD1. The trim removed 9 bases at V and 8 bases at J, leaving 9 bases unmatched. The CDR3 has 12 amino acids. Per germline, CDR1 ENHRY and CDR2 SYGVKD. The CDR3 region is CAISEGAGGYTF. The CDR3 DNA is TGTGCCATTTCCGAGGGGGCTGGAGGCTACACCTTC.

This clone was detected once. This rearrangement joins TRBV27 to TRBJ2-5; D gene unclear. This CDR3 is 11 amino acids long. The germline V and J ends were trimmed by 7 bases and 4 bases, with 7 bases remaining between them. Germline CDR1 MNHEY, CDR2 SMNVEV (reference sequence). The CDR3 region is CASKTGETQYF. CDR3 nucleotide sequence: TGTGCCAGCAAGACGGGAGAGACCCAGTACTTC.

This clone was found a few times. The chain combines TRBV28 with TRBJ1-5; 7 bases agree with TRBD1. The CDR3 is made up of 14 amino acids. Germline loops: CDR1 MDHEN, CDR2 SYDVKM. V was clipped by 5 bases and J by 7 bases; unmatched bases: 8. The CDR3 loop reads CASSPQQGTQPQHF. CDR3 in DNA: TGTGCCAGCAGTCCTCAACAGGGGACGCAGCCCCAGCATTTT.

The rearrangement uses TRBV19 and TRBJ1-1; perhaps TRBD1 as D (6 bases). With 3 bases removed from V and 0 bases from J, the gap between germline ends came to 14 bases. The germline CDR1 and CDR2 sequences are LNHDA and SQIVND (reference sequence). The CDR3 spans 16 residues. DNA of the CDR3: TGTGCCAGTAGTATTTCTCAGGGGACCATGAACACTGAAGCTTTCTTT. Its translation: CASSISQGTMNTEAFF.

The CDR3 DNA follows: TGTGCCAGTCGAAGGGACTCGGGGAGCAATCAGCCCCAGCATTTT. Protein sequence: CASRRDSGSNQPQHF. J is TRBJ1-5 and V is TRBV19; possibly TRBD1 for D (5 bases). The CDR3 sequence is 15 residues long. In germline, CDR1 is LNHDA, CDR2 SQIVND (reference sequence). Trimming stripped 8 bases from V and 1 base from J, with 15 bases between.

In this sample, this clone turned up once. This sequence joins TRBV7-6 and TRBJ2-3, with 9 positions matching TRBD2. The germline gives CDR1 SGHVS, CDR2 FNYEAQ. V gave up 4 bases and J gave up 4 bases; unmatched junction bases: 9. The CDR3 covers 16 residues. Written as DNA, the CDR3 is TGTGCCAGCAGCTCTTTAGCGGGAGTTTATTCAGATACGCAGTATTTT. This encodes CASSSLAGVYSDTQYF.

V is TRBV7-9 and J is TRBJ2-7, with 9 bases fitting TRBD1. From germline, CDR1 is SEHNR and CDR2 FQNEAQ (reference sequence). V was pared by 5 bases and J by 6 bases, with 11 bases of the junction left unmatched. This CDR3 has 15 residues. The CDR3 is CASSPQGARSGEQYF. CDR3 DNA: TGTGCCAGCAGCCCACAGGGGGCGAGAAGTGGCGAGCAGTACTTC.

The chain recombines TRBV25-1 with TRBJ1-3; 8 bases are a match to TRBD1. Germline V gives CDR1 MGHDK, CDR2 SYGVNS. The CDR3 runs to 18 residues. Trimming took 4 bases from V and 3 from J; bases not matched to a gene: 14. CDR3 sequence reads: CASSGPSPRQGYGNTIYF. CDR3 DNA sequence: TGTGCCAGCAGTGGCCCAAGCCCCCGACAGGGGTATGGAAACACCATATATTTT.

This clone was seen more than once but under ten times. The chain uses TRBV19 and TRBJ1-1; D unresolved. Between the trimmed V and J ends, which lost 3 bases and 4 bases, there was a span of 9 bases. Germline V gene sequence: CDR1 LNHDA, CDR2 SQIVND (reference sequence). CDR3 length equals 13 residues. This CDR3 is CASSISGSTEAFF. Here the CDR3 DNA reads TGTGCCAGTAGTATCTCGGGTTCCACTGAAGCTTTCTTT.

The rearrangement uses TRBV10-3 and TRBJ1-1, with D tentatively TRBD1 (6 bases). The V and J ends lost 3 bases and 10 bases respectively, with 12 bases between them. CDR1 is ENHRY, CDR2 SYGVKD, per germline. This CDR3 has 12 residues. The CDR3 nucleotides are TGTGCCATCAGTGATTCCGGACAGATAGCTTTCTTT. Translating it yields CAISDSGQIAFF.

The rearrangement links TRBV18 to TRBJ1-5; the D is unclear. The CDR3 length is 14 residues. V gave up 4 bases and J gave up 0 bases, with 7 bases separating them. Germline values: CDR1 KGHSH, CDR2 LQKENI. DNA of the CDR3: TGTGCCAGCTCACTTACAGATAGCAATCAGCCCCAGCATTTT. Translating it yields CASSLTDSNQPQHF. The full variable domain, completed using reference TRBV18 and TRBJ1-5, is NAGVMQNPRHLVRRRGQEARLRCSPMKGHSHVYWYRQLPEEGLKFMVYLQKENIIDESGMPKERFSAEFPKEGPSILRIQQVVRGDSAAYFCASSLTDSNQPQHFGDGTRLSIL.

The chain uses TRBV19 and TRBJ2-7; TRBD1 agrees at 9 bases. The V gene end was trimmed by 8 bases and the J gene end by 3 bases; junction bases not matched to a gene: 11. The CDR3 sequence is 15 residues long. Germline CDR1 LNHDA, CDR2 SQIVND (reference sequence). Here the CDR3 DNA reads TGTGCCAGTTCGGACAGGGGAGGTAAAGTCTACGAGCAGTACTTC. It specifies CASSDRGGKVYEQYF. Filled out from reference TRBV19 and TRBJ2-7, the complete variable domain reads DGGITQSPKYLFRKEGQNVTLSCEQNLNHDAMYWYRQDPGQGLRLIYYSQIVNDFQKGDIAEGYSVSREKKESFPLTVTSAQKNPTAFYLCASSDRGGKVYEQYFGPGTRLTVT.

This clone was recorded only once. V and J are TRBV12-5 and TRBJ1-2, with D maybe TRBD1 (6 bases). The ends were cut back, 0 bases at V and 4 bases at J, with 12 bases in the middle. CDR1 and CDR2 from the germline V gene are LGHNT and FRNRAP. CDR3 length equals 15 residues. CDR3 sequence: CASGLVPGGGYGYTF. The CDR3 region has the DNA TGTGCTAGTGGTTTGGTACCTGGGGGCGGCTATGGCTACACCTTC.

J is TRBJ2-5 and V is TRBV18; TRBD2 might be the D (5 bases). With 4 bases removed from V and 9 bases from J, the gap between germline ends came to 12 bases. The CDR3 spans 12 residues. Per the germline V gene, CDR1 is KGHSH and CDR2 is LQKENI. This CDR3 reads CASSRPGEPQYF. CDR3 bases: TGTGCCAGCTCACGTCCCGGGGAGCCCCAGTACTTC.

The V and J genes are TRBV18 and TRBJ1-1; 7 positions agree with TRBD1. The germline CDR1 and CDR2 sequences are KGHSH and LQKENI. V shed 1 base and J 4 bases; nucleotides not matched to a gene: 6. This CDR3 is built from 15 residues. In nucleotides, the CDR3 is TGTGCCAGCTCACCACAATCAGGGGGAGGCACTGAAGCTTTCTTT. Its protein product is CASSPQSGGGTEAFF.

This sequence joins TRBV11-2 and TRBJ1-2, with 9 bases that match TRBD1. Germline V CDR1 and CDR2: SGHAT, FQNNGV. The CDR3 sequence is 14 residues long. The trim removed 5 bases at V and 8 bases at J, leaving 9 bases unmatched. The CDR3, as DNA: TGTGCCAGCAGCCAGGGACAGGGAAGTAGAGGCTACACCTTC. As protein: CASSQGQGSRGYTF.

V gene TRBV15 combines with J gene TRBJ1-1; 9 bases map to TRBD1. Trimming removed 0 bases from V and 6 bases from J; junction bases left unmatched: 11. Germline V lookup: CDR1 LNHNV, CDR2 YYDKDF (reference sequence). There are 17 residues in the CDR3. The DNA for the CDR3 is TGTGCCACCAGCAGAGAAAGAAAACAGGGGGCGAGGTCTGAAGCTTTCTTT. Translating it yields CATSRERKQGARSEAFF.

This chain connects TRBV6-2 or TRBV6-3 to TRBJ2-1, with TRBD2 matching 7 bases. The CDR3 consists of 17 residues. Trimming cost V 4 bases and J 0 bases; bases outside gene matches: 9. The germline V gene has CDR1 MNHEY and CDR2 SVGEGT. The CDR3, as DNA: TGTGCCAGCAGTTCGAGCGGGGTCAAGAGCTCCTACAATGAGCAGTTCTTC. Translating gives CASSSSGVKSSYNEQFF.

This clone was recorded once. The chain joins TRBV5-1 to TRBJ2-1; 10 bases agree with TRBD2. V gave up 4 bases and J gave up 7 bases; unmatched junction bases: 11. This CDR3 has 16 amino acids. The V gene's germline CDR1 is SGHRS and CDR2 YFSETQ. The DNA for the CDR3 is TGCGCCAGCAGCCTCATGTCACTAGCGGGGCATAATGAGCAGTTCTTC. It specifies CASSLMSLAGHNEQFF.

The chain uses TRBV3-1 (or the pseudogene TRBV3-2) and TRBJ2-2; 8 bases map to TRBD1. CDR1 is LGHDT, CDR2 YNNKEL, per germline (reference sequence). V was pared by 5 bases and J by 6 bases, with 5 bases of the junction left unmatched. CDR3 length: 14 amino acids. The CDR3 protein is CASSLTGGSGELFF. The CDR3 DNA follows: TGTGCCAGCAGCTTAACAGGGGGTTCCGGGGAGCTGTTTTTT.

V and J are TRBV28 and TRBJ1-2; TRBD1 might be the D (6 bases). Germline-derived CDR1 and CDR2 are MDHEN and SYDVKM. The CDR3 spans 14 residues. V gave up 8 bases and J gave up 7 bases, with 20 bases separating them. CDR3 loop: CASYLGGGRGGYTF. The CDR3 bases are TGTGCCAGCTACCTTGGGGGGGGCCGCGGTGGCTACACCTTC.

Here the CDR3 DNA reads TGTGCCAGCAGCTCTAGGGGTGAGCAGTTCTTC. Amino acids: CASSSRGEQFF. The chain couples TRBV11-3 to TRBJ2-1; a possible D gene is TRBD1 (5 bases). Germline V CDR1 and CDR2: SGHNT, YENEEA. This CDR3 comprises 11 residues. Trimming stripped 4 bases from V and 9 bases from J, with 7 bases between.

V is TRBV5-5 and J is TRBJ1-1, with TRBD1 matching 11 bases. This CDR3 is 15 amino acids long. The germline gives CDR1 SGHKS, CDR2 YYEKEE (reference sequence). J gave up 3 bases and V 4 bases, and 5 bases lay outside the gene matches. CDR3 DNA: TGTGCCAGCAGCAAAAGGACAGGGGGCGACACTGAAGCTTTCTTT. Amino acid sequence: CASSKRTGGDTEAFF.

This clone was detected only once. The CDR3 loop reads CASSVALAGGYNEQFF. The CDR3 region has the DNA TGTGCCAGCAGCGTAGCCCTAGCGGGGGGTTACAATGAGCAGTTCTTC. The chain couples TRBV9 to TRBJ2-1; the match to TRBD2 covers 11 bases. This CDR3 contains 16 residues. CDR1 and CDR2 (germline): SGDLS, YYNGEE. After removal of 0 bases from V and 4 bases from J, the junction contained 3 bases not matched to a gene.